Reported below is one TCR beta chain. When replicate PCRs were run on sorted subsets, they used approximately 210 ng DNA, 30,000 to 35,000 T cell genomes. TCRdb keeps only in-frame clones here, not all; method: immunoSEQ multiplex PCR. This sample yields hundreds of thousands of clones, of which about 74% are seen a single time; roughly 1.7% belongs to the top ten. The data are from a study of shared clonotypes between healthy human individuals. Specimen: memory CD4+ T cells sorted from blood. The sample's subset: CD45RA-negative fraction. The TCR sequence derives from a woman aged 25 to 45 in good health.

The CDR3 protein is CASSLEVVGGKEQFF. The CDR3 DNA follows: TGCGCCAGCAGCTTGGAAGTTGTGGGAGGGAAAGAGCAGTTCTTC. The chain employs TRBV5-1 and TRBJ2-1; 7 nucleotides line up with TRBD2. Germline CDR1 and CDR2: SGHRS and YFSETQ. V trimming: 0 bases; J trimming: 10 bases; junction bases outside the gene matches: 10. CDR3 length: 15 residues.